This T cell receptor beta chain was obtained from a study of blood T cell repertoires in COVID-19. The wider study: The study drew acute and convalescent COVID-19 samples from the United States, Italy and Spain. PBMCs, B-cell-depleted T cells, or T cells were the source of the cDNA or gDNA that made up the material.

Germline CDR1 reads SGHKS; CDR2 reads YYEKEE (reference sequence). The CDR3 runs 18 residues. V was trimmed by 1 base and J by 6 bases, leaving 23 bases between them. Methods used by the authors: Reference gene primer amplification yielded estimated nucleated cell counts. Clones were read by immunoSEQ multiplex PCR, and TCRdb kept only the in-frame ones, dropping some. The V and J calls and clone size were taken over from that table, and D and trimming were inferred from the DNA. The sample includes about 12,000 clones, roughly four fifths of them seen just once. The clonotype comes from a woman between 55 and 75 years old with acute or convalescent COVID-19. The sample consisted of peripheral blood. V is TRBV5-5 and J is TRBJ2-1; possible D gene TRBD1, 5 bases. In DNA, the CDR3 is TGTGCCAGCAGCTTGTCGCCAGGGTCTCTTCGGCCCTTCAATGAGCAGTTCTTC. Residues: CASSLSPGSLRPFNEQFF.